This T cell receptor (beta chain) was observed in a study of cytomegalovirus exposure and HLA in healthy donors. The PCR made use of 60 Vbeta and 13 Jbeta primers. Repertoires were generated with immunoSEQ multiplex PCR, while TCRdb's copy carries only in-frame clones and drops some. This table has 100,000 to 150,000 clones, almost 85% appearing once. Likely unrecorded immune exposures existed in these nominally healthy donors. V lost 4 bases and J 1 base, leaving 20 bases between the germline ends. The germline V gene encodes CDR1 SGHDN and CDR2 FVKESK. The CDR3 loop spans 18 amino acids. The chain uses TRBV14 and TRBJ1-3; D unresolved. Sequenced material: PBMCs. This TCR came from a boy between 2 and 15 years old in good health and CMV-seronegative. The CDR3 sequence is CASSPYVWPVRSGNTIYF. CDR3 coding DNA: TGTGCCAGCAGCCCGTACGTATGGCCCGTGAGGTCTGGAAACACCATATATTTT. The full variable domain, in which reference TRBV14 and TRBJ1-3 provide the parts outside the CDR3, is EAGVTQFPSHSVIEKGQTVTLRCDPISGHDNLYWYRRVMGKEIKFLLHFVKESKQDESGMPNNRFLAERTGGTYSTLKVQPAELEDSGVYFCASSPYVWPVRSGNTIYFGEGSWLTVV.